One sample yielded the 20 T cell receptor beta chains listed below, sequenced in a study of blood T cell repertoires in COVID-19 (dated by TCRdb to about 2020). Library preparation used the immunoSEQ multiplex PCR assay. TCRdb took this table from immuneACCESS and kept in-frame rearrangements with V and J called. Such tables lack part of the clones; where checked against another copy, unresolved V genes explain under half of the gap, and the rest is unexplained. The sample data list about 160,000 clones, and around 81% of these were observed just once. The top ten clones comprise approximately 13% of the sample. The sequenced sample was peripheral blood. The receptors come from a man in his sixties or seventies who had recovered from COVID-19.

This clone appeared a few times. The chain joins TRBV19 to TRBJ1-6; 8 nucleotides agree with TRBD1. The ends lost 3 bases at V and 10 bases at J; junction bases unmatched: 5. The germline V gene encodes CDR1 LNHDA and CDR2 SQIVND (reference sequence). The CDR3 spans 14 residues. The CDR3 DNA follows: TGTGCCAGTAGTATCGCACAGGGGGAGTCACCCCTCCACTTT. This codes for CASSIAQGESPLHF.

The table lists this clone with a count of one. The chain joins TRBV5-1 to TRBJ2-7; D perhaps matches TRBD2 (6 bases). Trimming removed 0 bases from V and 6 bases from J, with 7 bases in between. Germline V gene sequence: CDR1 SGHRS, CDR2 YFSETQ. CDR3 size: 12 residues. The CDR3 loop reads CASSLGGAEQYF. For the CDR3, the DNA is TGCGCCAGCAGCTTGGGCGGGGCCGAGCAGTACTTC.

V and J are TRBV9 and TRBJ2-7; TRBD1 is a possible D gene (5 bases). Germline V gives CDR1 SGDLS, CDR2 YYNGEE. V was pared by 2 bases and J by 4 bases, with 16 bases between. The CDR3 is 15 amino acids. CDR3 coding DNA: TGTGCCAGCAGCGTCCAAGTAGGGGCCGGGTACGAGCAGTACTTC. As protein: CASSVQVGAGYEQYF.

The rearrangement links TRBV5-1 to TRBJ2-3; D is uncertain. Between the trimmed V and J ends, which lost 2 bases and 1 base, there was a span of 11 bases. The germline CDR1 and CDR2 sequences are SGHRS and YFSETQ. The CDR3 consists of 15 residues. The CDR3 coding sequence is TGCGCCAGCAGCTTTACTCATGAGGGCACAGATACGCAGTATTTT. Its protein is CASSFTHEGTDTQYF.

V is TRBV3-1 (or the pseudogene TRBV3-2) and J is TRBJ2-3; perhaps TRBD2 as D (5 bases). From germline, CDR1 is LGHDT and CDR2 YNNKEL (reference sequence). V shed 4 bases and J shed 4 bases, with 15 bases lying between them. The CDR3 consists of 15 residues. The CDR3 coding sequence is TGTGCCAGCAGCCTCCTATTTCGGGGATCAGATACGCAGTATTTT. It specifies CASSLLFRGSDTQYF.

This clone was seen just once. The CDR3 sequence: CASSPDSLNIQYF. The CDR3 DNA reads as TGCGCCAGCAGCCCGGACAGTTTGAACATTCAGTACTTC. The chain combines TRBV5-1 with TRBJ2-4; D might be TRBD1 (6 bases). In germline, CDR1 is SGHRS, CDR2 YFSETQ. Trimming left V 4 bases short and J 7 bases short, with 12 bases between. The CDR3 length is 13 residues.

V usage is TRBV6-5 and J usage is TRBJ1-1; D possibly corresponds to TRBD1 (5 bases). This CDR3 spans 13 amino acids. Germline V gene lookup returns CDR1 MNHEY and CDR2 SVGAGI. V was cut by 4 bases and J by 6 bases, with 12 bases left in between. The CDR3 nucleotides are TGTGCCAGCAGTTGGACACGGTACGCTGAAGCTTTCTTT. Its protein product is CASSWTRYAEAFF.

This clone has a handful of counts. This sequence joins TRBV7-2 and TRBJ2-7, with unresolved D. The CDR3 has 16 residues. V lost 4 bases, J lost 3 bases, and 19 bases lay in between. Germline CDR1 is SGHTA and CDR2 is FQGNSA. CDR3 coding DNA: TGTGCCAGCAGCTCCTCCTACCGGGTCCCCCTCTACGAGCAGTACTTC. The encoded protein is CASSSSYRVPLYEQYF.

This clone has just a few counts. The chain employs TRBV5-1 and TRBJ1-4, with 7 bases identical to TRBD1. The CDR3 sequence is 15 residues long. Losses at the gene ends were 4 bases for V and 3 bases for J; bases not matched to a gene: 6. Germline V gene data show CDR1 as SGHRS and CDR2 as YFSETQ. The CDR3 bases are TGCGCCAGCAGCCCCTGGACAGGAGCTAATGAAAAACTGTTTTTT. The encoded protein is CASSPWTGANEKLFF. Full variable domain (rest looked up from reference TRBV5-1 and TRBJ1-4): KAGVTQTPRYLIKTRGQQVTLSCSPISGHRSVSWYQQTPGQGLQFLFEYFSETQRNKGNFPGRFSGRQFSNSRSEMNVSTLELGDSALYLCASSPWTGANEKLFFGSGTQLSVL.

The chain links TRBV6-2 or TRBV6-3 to TRBJ2-1; tentative D call: TRBD2 (5 bases). The CDR3 runs 16 residues. Trimming shortened V by 4 bases and J by 1 base, and 14 bases separated the two germline ends. CDR1 and CDR2 (germline): MNHEY, SVGEGT. CDR3 DNA: TGTGCCAGCAGTTTAGAGGGAGAAGTATCCTACAATGAGCAGTTCTTC. Translated, it gives CASSLEGEVSYNEQFF.

As regards this clone: One end of the junction is discordant with germline, which a read error may explain. The rearrangement joins TRBV7-7 to TRBJ2-3; 12 bases fit TRBD1. The CDR3 sequence is 15 residues long. Germline values: CDR1 SSHAT, CDR2 FNYEAQ (reference sequence). In DNA, the CDR3 is TGTGCTAGCAGCTCAGGGACAGGGGGCGTGGATACGCAGTATTTT. Translating it yields CASSSGTGGVDTQYF.

V is TRBV19 and J is TRBJ2-1; 15 bases are a match to TRBD2. Trimming took 4 bases from V and 7 from J; bases not matched to a gene: 5. From germline, CDR1 is LNHDA and CDR2 SQIVND (reference sequence). This CDR3 comprises 16 residues. CDR3 sequence reads: CASSTLGLAGGNEQFF. CDR3 sequence (DNA): TGTGCCAGTAGTACCCTCGGACTAGCGGGAGGGAATGAGCAGTTCTTC.

This clone came up a few times. The chain couples TRBV14 to TRBJ1-5; D not certain. CDR1 is SGHDN, CDR2 FVKESK, per germline. This CDR3 spans 14 amino acids. V lost 4 bases and J 0 bases, leaving 7 bases between the germline ends. CDR3 sequence (DNA): TGTGCCAGCAGCCGAACAAATAGCAATCAGCCCCAGCATTTT. Its protein product is CASSRTNSNQPQHF.

This chain joins TRBV6-6 and TRBJ2-7, with D possibly being TRBD1 (6 bases). The germline V gene encodes CDR1 MNHNY and CDR2 SVGAGI (reference sequence). V shed 5 bases and J shed 3 bases, with 11 bases lying between them. The CDR3 length is 13 residues. The CDR3 region has the DNA TGTGCCAGCAGTGGGGGACATTTCTACGAGCAGTACTTC. This gives the protein CASSGGHFYEQYF.

The V and J genes are TRBV5-4 and TRBJ2-5; 9 bases agree with TRBD1. The CDR3 contains 17 residues. The germline CDR1 and CDR2 sequences are SGHNT and YYREEE (reference sequence). After removal of 4 bases from V and 3 bases from J, the junction contained 13 bases not matched to a gene. The CDR3 loop reads CASSPEFNRGREETQYF. Here the CDR3 DNA reads TGTGCCAGCAGCCCGGAGTTCAACAGGGGGCGGGAAGAGACCCAGTACTTC. Together with reference TRBV5-4 and TRBJ2-5, the CDR3 gives the full variable domain: ETGVTQSPTHLIKTRGQQVTLRCSSQSGHNTVSWYQQALGQGPQFIFQYYREEENGRGNFPPRFSGLQFPNYSSELNVNALELDDSALYLCASSPEFNRGREETQYFGPGTRLLVL.

The J gene is TRBJ1-2, the V gene TRBV2; 7 bases map to TRBD1. The germline gives CDR1 SNHLY, CDR2 FYNNEI. The CDR3 is 14 residues long. With V trimmed by 4 bases and J by 5 bases, 7 bases remained unmatched. The CDR3 loop reads CASSVKDRRYGYTF. The CDR3, as DNA: TGTGCCAGCAGTGTAAAGGACAGGCGGTATGGCTACACCTTC.

The chain links TRBV6-2 or TRBV6-3 to TRBJ2-7, with TRBD2 matching over 14 bases. After removal of 4 bases from V and 4 bases from J, the junction contained 6 bases not matched to a gene. Germline lookup yields CDR1 MNHEY and CDR2 SVGEGT. The CDR3 contains 16 residues. DNA of the CDR3: TGTGCCAGCAGTTTGGGGGGGACTAGCGGGAGATACGAGCAGTACTTC. Its translation: CASSLGGTSGRYEQYF.

V gene TRBV7-2 combines with J gene TRBJ1-6; TRBD1 is a possible D gene (6 bases). There are 15 residues in the CDR3. Germline lookup yields CDR1 SGHTA and CDR2 FQGNSA. With 5 bases removed from V and 12 bases from J, the gap between germline ends came to 20 bases. The CDR3, as DNA: TGTGCCAGCAGCAGAAACCGGGACACTAGTCGACCCCTCCACTTT. Protein sequence: CASSRNRDTSRPLHF.

This chain joins TRBV9 and TRBJ2-3; 9 bases are shared with TRBD1. The CDR3 covers 16 residues. J was trimmed by 3 bases and V by 3 bases; bases with no gene match: 8. Per germline, CDR1 SGDLS and CDR2 YYNGEE. The CDR3 region has the DNA TGTGCCAGCAGCGCCCTTGGAGGGACAGGGACAGATACGCAGTATTTT. Translation: CASSALGGTGTDTQYF.

This sequence joins TRBV28 and TRBJ1-2; D not resolved. Trimming cost V 5 bases and J 0 bases, with 19 bases left between them. The CDR3 runs to 17 residues. Germline CDR1 is MDHEN and CDR2 is SYDVKM. This chain's CDR3 is CASSQPVTVTTNYGYTF. The CDR3 DNA is TGTGCCAGCAGTCAACCAGTAACAGTGACGACTAACTATGGCTACACCTTC.